This passage covers 2 T cell receptor beta chains from one sample sequenced in a study of radiotherapy plus CTLA-4 blockade in lung cancer. Measured with immunoSEQ multiplex PCR; TCRdb has only the in-frame clones, and not every one. The top ten hold 3.5% to 4% of the sample, which has about 60,000 clones, 70% to 80% seen once. The specimen was peripheral blood, collected from a patient treated with radiotherapy plus ipilimumab. Every receptor here comes from a human donor with non-small cell lung cancer who had a partial response to radiotherapy plus ipilimumab.

The chain combines TRBV7-2 with TRBJ1-5, with 8 positions matching TRBD1. CDR1 SGHTA and CDR2 FQGNSA come from the germline V gene. The CDR3 loop spans 15 amino acids. V lost 6 bases, J lost 0 bases, and 4 bases stayed unmatched. This CDR3 is CASRSTGGSNQPQHF. DNA of the CDR3: TGTGCCAGCAGGTCTACAGGGGGTAGCAATCAGCCCCAGCATTTT.

This clone was observed once. This rearrangement joins TRBV19 to TRBJ1-6; D is ambiguous. CDR3 length: 16 residues. Per the germline V gene, CDR1 is LNHDA and CDR2 is SQIVND (reference sequence). Trimming shortened V by 5 bases and J by 7 bases, and 18 bases separated the two germline ends. The CDR3 region has the DNA TGTGCCAGTAGTTCCCCTGCGGGATCTTCGAATTCACCCCTCCACTTT. Translated, it gives CASSSPAGSSNSPLHF.